This T cell receptor (beta chain) comes out of a study of blood T cell repertoires in COVID-19. This table comes from immunoSEQ multiplex PCR, and its TCRdb copy is limited to in-frame clones, with some not included. The table shows over 85,000 clones, with roughly 87% occurring only once. Sequenced: peripheral blood. This clonotype was obtained from a woman at least 80 years old with acute or convalescent COVID-19.

The CDR3 sequence: CASSQDRNYGYTF. The DNA of the CDR3 is TGCGCCAGCAGCCAAGACAGAAACTATGGCTACACCTTC. The chain uses TRBV4-1 and TRBJ1-2; D is undetermined. Trimming pared 0 bases from V and 2 bases from J, leaving 4 bases between. This CDR3 has 13 amino acids. Germline CDR1 and CDR2: MGHRA and YSYEKL.